One sample yielded the 29 T cell receptor beta chains listed below, sequenced in a study of cytomegalovirus exposure and HLA in healthy donors. Profiled with immunoSEQ multiplex PCR; TCRdb holds only in-frame clones, not every one. This table holds approximately 170,000 clones, around 81% found once. The specimen was PBMCs. The receptors come from a man aged 25 to 40 in good health and CMV-seropositive.

CDR3 in DNA: TGTGCCAGCAGTTATCAGGGGGGCTCCTACGAGCAGTACTTC. It encodes CASSYQGGSYEQYF. The chain carries TRBV6-9 and TRBJ2-7; weak D call: TRBD1 (7 bases). Germline V lookup: CDR1 MNHGY, CDR2 SVAAGI. V lost 2 bases and J 0 bases, leaving 8 bases between the germline ends. This CDR3 has 14 amino acids.

The chain is built from TRBV19 and TRBJ2-5; D is possibly TRBD1 (7 bases). The V gene lost 4 bases and the J gene lost 4 bases, with 19 bases spanning the gap. CDR1 and CDR2 (germline): LNHDA, SQIVND (reference sequence). This CDR3 is built from 16 residues. CDR3 in DNA: TGTGCCAGTAGTAAACGACAGGGAGGTCCGGGAGAGACCCAGTACTTC. Its protein product is CASSKRQGGPGETQYF.

The rearrangement links TRBV7-9 to TRBJ1-6; D unclear. Germline V CDR1 and CDR2: SEHNR, FQNEAQ (reference sequence). The germline V and J ends were trimmed by 5 bases and 10 bases, with 21 bases remaining between them. The CDR3 has 16 amino acids. The CDR3 region is CASSPPLSREGSPLHF. CDR3 sequence (DNA): TGTGCCAGCAGCCCCCCCCTGTCACGGGAAGGGTCACCCCTCCACTTT.

V usage is TRBV5-1 and J usage is TRBJ2-7; D might be TRBD2 (5 bases). The V gene lost 4 bases and the J gene lost 0 bases, with 11 bases spanning the gap. The CDR3 is 14 amino acids. From germline, CDR1 is SGHRS and CDR2 YFSETQ. The CDR3 DNA sequence: TGCGCCAGCAGCCCCCCGGGAAGCTCCTACGAGCAGTACTTC. This codes for CASSPPGSSYEQYF.

V gene TRBV6-1 combines with J gene TRBJ2-7; 9 positions match TRBD2. Per the germline V gene, CDR1 is MNHNS and CDR2 is SASEGT. After removal of 4 bases from V and 0 bases from J, the junction contained 7 bases not matched to a gene. The CDR3 sequence is 16 residues long. The CDR3 DNA reads TGTGCCAGCAGTGGCCCAGCGGGGGGCAGCTCCTACGAGCAGTACTTC. Its translation: CASSGPAGGSSYEQYF.

The rearrangement joins TRBV9 to TRBJ2-1, with D possibly TRBD2 on 6 matching bases. The V end was cut by 4 bases, the J end by 4 bases, with 9 bases between. CDR1 and CDR2 from the germline V gene are SGDLS and YYNGEE. This CDR3 contains 13 residues. The CDR3 DNA is TGTGCCAGCAGCTGGACTATTTACAATGAGCAGTTCTTC. Translation gives CASSWTIYNEQFF. Together with reference TRBV9 and TRBJ2-1, the CDR3 gives the full variable domain: DSGVTQTPKHLITATGQRVTLRCSPRSGDLSVYWYQQSLDQGLQFLIQYYNGEERAKGNILERFSAQQFPDLHSELNLSSLELGDSALYFCASSWTIYNEQFFGPGTRLTVL.

V is TRBV13 and J is TRBJ2-1; D might be TRBD1 (5 bases). The ends were cut back, 2 bases at V and 2 bases at J, with 13 bases in the middle. Germline V gene sequence: CDR1 PRHDT, CDR2 FYEKMQ (reference sequence). This CDR3 has 16 residues. This CDR3 is CASSLLVDSPYNEQFF. The CDR3 bases are TGTGCCAGCAGCTTACTTGTAGACAGCCCCTACAATGAGCAGTTCTTC.

V usage is TRBV29-1 and J usage is TRBJ1-1; D is undetermined. Germline CDR1 is SQVTM and CDR2 is ANQGSEA. The CDR3 totals 13 residues. V shed 5 bases and J shed 0 bases, with 10 bases lying between them. The CDR3 protein is CSVSQRLNTEAFF. The CDR3 nucleotides are TGCAGCGTTTCTCAGCGGTTGAACACTGAAGCTTTCTTT.

The J gene is TRBJ1-2, the V gene TRBV14, with D unclear. With 0 bases removed from V and 5 bases from J, the gap between germline ends came to 7 bases. The germline V gene encodes CDR1 SGHDN and CDR2 FVKESK. CDR3 length: 13 residues. CDR3 in DNA: TGTGCCAGCAGCCAAGATCGCAGATATGGCTACACCTTC. Its protein is CASSQDRRYGYTF.

This chain connects TRBV5-8 to TRBJ2-2, with 7 bases lining up with TRBD2. The J segment lost 5 bases and the V segment lost 5 bases, leaving 15 bases of the junction unmatched. Germline assignment: CDR1 SGHTS and CDR2 YDEGEE. The CDR3 extends over 17 amino acids. The DNA for the CDR3 is TGTGCCAGCAGATCCGGGGGGACTCGGCCCTATACCGGGGAGCTGTTTTTT. It specifies CASRSGGTRPYTGELFF.

The V gene is TRBV19, the J gene TRBJ1-1; 8 bases map to TRBD1. The CDR3 runs 15 residues. V was pared by 2 bases and J by 5 bases, with 7 bases of the junction left unmatched. Germline loops: CDR1 LNHDA, CDR2 SQIVND (reference sequence). In DNA form, the CDR3 reads TGTGCCAGTAGTATACCGTCGACAGGGGTGACTGAAGCTTTCTTT. Encoded protein: CASSIPSTGVTEAFF.

The rearrangement links TRBV6-6 to TRBJ1-1; D uncertain. Per germline, CDR1 MNHNY and CDR2 SVGAGI (reference sequence). The CDR3 length is 13 residues. The V and J ends lost 8 bases and 1 base respectively, with 11 bases between them. Here the CDR3 DNA reads TGTGCCAGCTGGGAGGAGACGAACACTGAAGCTTTCTTT. This gives the protein CASWEETNTEAFF.

V gene TRBV29-1 combines with J gene TRBJ1-2; 7 bases map to TRBD1. The V gene's germline CDR1 is SQVTM and CDR2 ANQGSEA. CDR3 length equals 15 residues. V was clipped by 4 bases and J by 4 bases; unmatched bases: 12. CDR3 sequence: CSVADIEDRFYGYTF. For the CDR3, the DNA is TGCAGCGTTGCTGATATCGAGGACAGGTTCTATGGCTACACCTTC. Supplemented by reference TRBV29-1 and TRBJ1-2, the full variable domain reads SAVISQKPSRDICQRGTSLTIQCQVDSQVTMMFWYRQQPGQSLTLIATANQGSEATYESGFVIDKFPISRPNLTFSTLTVSNMSPEDSSIYLCSVADIEDRFYGYTFGSGTRLTVV.

The genes are TRBV4-1 and TRBJ2-5; 12 nucleotides match TRBD2. The germline CDR1 and CDR2 sequences are MGHRA and YSYEKL. The CDR3 length is 17 residues. The V segment lost 0 bases and the J segment 3 bases; nucleotides outside the gene matches: 5. CDR3 nucleotides: TGCGCCAGCAGCCAAGACGACGGACTAGCGGGAAAAGAGACCCAGTACTTC. This gives the protein CASSQDDGLAGKETQYF.

The J gene is TRBJ2-3, the V gene TRBV6-6; D is perhaps TRBD2 (6 bases). The CDR3 totals 13 residues. Deletions cut 9 bases from V and 9 bases from J, with 19 bases between. Germline CDR1 and CDR2: MNHNY and SVGAGI (reference sequence). The DNA of the CDR3 is TGTGCCAGTGGACCCGGGGGTTTGGACACGCAGTATTTT. This gives the protein CASGPGGLDTQYF.

J is TRBJ1-1 and V is TRBV2; D is undetermined. Germline values: CDR1 SNHLY, CDR2 FYNNEI. This CDR3 contains 14 residues. V was cut by 8 bases and J by 4 bases, with 17 bases left in between. CDR3 residues: CASAGSRYGTEAFF. The CDR3 DNA reads TGTGCCAGCGCGGGGAGTAGGTATGGCACTGAAGCTTTCTTT.

This chain connects TRBV4-3 to TRBJ1-5; D might be TRBD1 (6 bases). Germline V gives CDR1 LGHNA, CDR2 YSLEER. V lost 1 base, J lost 7 bases, and 14 bases lay in between. The CDR3 spans 15 residues. Written as DNA, the CDR3 is TGCGCCAGCAGCCAAGGAGGGACACTCGGCCAGCCCCAGCATTTT. This encodes CASSQGGTLGQPQHF.

The chain joins TRBV21-1 to TRBJ2-1; TRBD1, as called in the table, went unchecked against the DNA. TRBV21-1 is described as a pseudogene. This CDR3 is built from 18 residues. CDR3 protein: CASSKIVERQARGDEQFF. The CDR3 DNA is TGTGCCAGCAGCAAAATCGTGGAACGACAGGCCCGCGGAGATGAGCAGTTCTTC.

The chain uses TRBV4-1 and TRBJ2-3; TRBD1 matches 8 bases. The germline gives CDR1 MGHRA, CDR2 YSYEKL. This CDR3 is built from 15 residues. V gave up 5 bases and J gave up 4 bases; unmatched junction bases: 8. The CDR3 nucleotides read TGCGCCAGCAGCTGGAGACAGGGGACCGCAGATACGCAGTATTTT. Its translation: CASSWRQGTADTQYF.

The chain employs TRBV19 and TRBJ2-7; 9 bases agree with TRBD2. The CDR3 consists of 16 residues. CDR1 and CDR2 (germline): LNHDA, SQIVND (reference sequence). J lost 4 bases, V lost 4 bases, and 11 bases had no gene match. CDR3 protein: CASSTPGGGARYEQYF. For the CDR3, the DNA is TGTGCCAGTAGTACCCCTGGCGGGGGGGCAAGGTACGAGCAGTACTTC.

This clone was counted a few times. V usage is TRBV14 and J usage is TRBJ2-7, with 8 bases lining up with TRBD1. CDR3 length: 16 residues. The V segment lost 2 bases and the J segment 2 bases; nucleotides outside the gene matches: 8. Germline assignment: CDR1 SGHDN and CDR2 FVKESK. CDR3 nucleotides: TGTGCCAGCAGCCAAACCGGACAGGGTATAACCTACGAGCAGTACTTC. Protein sequence: CASSQTGQGITYEQYF.

The chain couples TRBV7-9 to TRBJ1-5; the D is unclear. V shed 1 base and J shed 1 base, with 5 bases lying between them. The length of the CDR3 is 14 residues. The germline gives CDR1 SEHNR, CDR2 FQNEAQ (reference sequence). This chain's CDR3 is CASSLVPSNQPQHF. In DNA, the CDR3 is TGTGCCAGCAGCTTAGTCCCGAGCAATCAGCCCCAGCATTTT.

The chain joins TRBV7-6 to TRBJ2-5, with unresolved D. The V gene lost 5 bases and the J gene lost 9 bases, with 10 bases spanning the gap. Germline lookup yields CDR1 SGHVS and CDR2 FNYEAQ. The CDR3 runs to 11 residues. The CDR3 loop reads CASSQLSAQYF. CDR3 nucleotide sequence: TGTGCCAGCAGCCAGCTAAGCGCCCAGTACTTC.

The chain carries TRBV6-1 and TRBJ2-7; tentative D call: TRBD1 (6 bases). The CDR3 consists of 14 residues. Germline values: CDR1 MNHNS, CDR2 SASEGT. V gave up 6 bases and J gave up 3 bases, with 15 bases separating them. The CDR3 region is CASREGHTFYEQYF. The CDR3 region has the DNA TGTGCCAGCAGAGAGGGACACACATTCTACGAGCAGTACTTC.

V gene TRBV2 combines with J gene TRBJ2-3; maybe TRBD2 (6 bases). The germline V gene encodes CDR1 SNHLY and CDR2 FYNNEI. The CDR3 sequence is 13 residues long. V lost 6 bases, J lost 2 bases, and 9 bases lay in between. Written as DNA, the CDR3 is TGTGCCAGCAGACGGACTATCACAGATACGCAGTATTTT. This sequence encodes CASRRTITDTQYF.

The J gene is TRBJ2-7, the V gene TRBV11-3; 7 bases are a match to TRBD1. Trimming took 4 bases from V and 2 from J; bases not matched to a gene: 5. CDR1 is SGHNT and CDR2 is YENEEA in the germline V gene. This CDR3 spans 14 amino acids. This chain's CDR3 is CASSSRDSPYEQYF. DNA of the CDR3: TGTGCCAGCAGCTCTCGGGACAGTCCCTACGAGCAGTACTTC.

The chain couples TRBV19 to TRBJ1-5; 8 bases are a match to TRBD1. This CDR3 contains 13 residues. Germline assignment: CDR1 LNHDA and CDR2 SQIVND (reference sequence). Losses at the gene ends were 10 bases for V and 7 bases for J; bases not matched to a gene: 9. The DNA of the CDR3 is TGTGCCACCTCTCAGGGGGCATGGCAGCCCCAGCATTTT. It encodes CATSQGAWQPQHF.

V gene TRBV18 combines with J gene TRBJ1-1, with D perhaps TRBD1 (6 bases). This CDR3 contains 16 residues. Germline CDR1 reads KGHSH; CDR2 reads LQKENI. V was cut by 3 bases and J by 0 bases, with 14 bases left in between. DNA for the CDR3: TGTGCCAGCTCACCTCGAGCGACAGGAATGAACACTGAAGCTTTCTTT. The encoded protein is CASSPRATGMNTEAFF.

This rearrangement joins TRBV9 to TRBJ1-6, with 8 positions matching TRBD1. Per germline, CDR1 SGDLS and CDR2 YYNGEE. The CDR3 is 19 amino acids. Germline trimming cut 6 bases from V and 0 bases from J; bases unmatched to any gene: 14. CDR3 coding DNA: TGTGCCAGCACGAACCCTCCGACAGGGGATAGCTCCTATAATTCACCCCTCCACTTT. Encoded protein: CASTNPPTGDSSYNSPLHF.